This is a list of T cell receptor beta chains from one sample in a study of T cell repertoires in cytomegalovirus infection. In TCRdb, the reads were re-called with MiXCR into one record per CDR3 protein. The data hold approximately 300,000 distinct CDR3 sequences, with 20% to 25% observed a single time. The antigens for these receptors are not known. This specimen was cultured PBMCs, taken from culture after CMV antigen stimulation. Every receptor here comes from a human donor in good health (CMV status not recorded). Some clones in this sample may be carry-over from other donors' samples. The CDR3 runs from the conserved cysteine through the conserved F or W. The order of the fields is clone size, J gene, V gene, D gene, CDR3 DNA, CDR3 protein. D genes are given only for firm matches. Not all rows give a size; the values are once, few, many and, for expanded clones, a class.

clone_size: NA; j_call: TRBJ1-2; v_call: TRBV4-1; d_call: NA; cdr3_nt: TGCGCCAGCAGCCCCCAGCATACAGAAACTAGTGGCTACACCTTC; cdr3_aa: CASSPQHTETSGYTF
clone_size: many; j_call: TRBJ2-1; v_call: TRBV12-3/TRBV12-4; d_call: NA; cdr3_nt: TGTGCCAGCAGTTTAAAATTTTCGGTCGATGAGCAGTTCTTC; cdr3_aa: CASSLKFSVDEQFF
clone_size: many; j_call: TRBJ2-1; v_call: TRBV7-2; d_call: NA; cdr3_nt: TGTGCCAGCAGCCCCTTTTACCTAGAGAAAAACTACGGTGAGCAGTTCTTC; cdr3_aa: CASSPFYLEKNYGEQFF
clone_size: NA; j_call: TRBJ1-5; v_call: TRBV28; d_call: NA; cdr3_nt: TGTGCCAGCGGGCAAGGGGGTCGCAATCAGCCCCAGCATTTT; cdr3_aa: CASGQGGRNQPQHF
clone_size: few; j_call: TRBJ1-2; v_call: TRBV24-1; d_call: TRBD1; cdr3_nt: TGTGCCACCAGTGATCCTACCGGACTGACAGGGAGCTATGGCTACACCTTC; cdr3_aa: CATSDPTGLTGSYGYTF
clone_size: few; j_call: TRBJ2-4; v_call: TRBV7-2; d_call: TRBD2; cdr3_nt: TGTGCCAGCAGCTCCCTTTCGGGTTCCCGGGGGGGCATTCAGTACTTC; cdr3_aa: CASSSLSGSRGGIQYF
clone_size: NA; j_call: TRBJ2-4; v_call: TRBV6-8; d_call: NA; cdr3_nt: TGTGCCAGCAGTGGCAGGGAGTATTCCCCTCTTCAGTACTTC; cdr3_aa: CASSGREYSPLQYF
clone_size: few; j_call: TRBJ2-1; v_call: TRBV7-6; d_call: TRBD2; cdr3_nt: TGTGCCAGCAGCTCCAGTGCGGGACTAGCGGGAGCAAATGAGCAGTTCTTC; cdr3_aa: CASSSSAGLAGANEQFF
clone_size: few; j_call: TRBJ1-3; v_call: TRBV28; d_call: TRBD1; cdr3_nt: TGTGCCAGCAGGACGACAGGGGGCGTAGGAAACACCATATATTTT; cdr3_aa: CASRTTGGVGNTIYF
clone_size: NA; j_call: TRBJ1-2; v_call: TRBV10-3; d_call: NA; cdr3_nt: TGTGCCATCAGTGAGGACGTTACAGGGTTCTACACCTTC; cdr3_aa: CAISEDVTGFYTF
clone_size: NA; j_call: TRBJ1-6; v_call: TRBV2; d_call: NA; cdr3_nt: TGTGCCAGCAGTGGTCAGGATGATTCACCCCTCCACTTT; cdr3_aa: CASSGQDDSPLHF
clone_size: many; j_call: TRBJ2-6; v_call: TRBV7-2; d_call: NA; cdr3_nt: TGTGCCAGCAGCTTAGGTGTCCCCTCTGGGGCCAACGTCCTGACTTTC; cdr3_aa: CASSLGVPSGANVLTF
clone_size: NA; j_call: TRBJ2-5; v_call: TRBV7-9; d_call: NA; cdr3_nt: TGTGCCAGCAGCTTATCCCAATCCCAAGAGACCCAGTACTTC; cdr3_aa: CASSLSQSQETQYF
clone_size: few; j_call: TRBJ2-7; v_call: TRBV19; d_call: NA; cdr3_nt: TGTGCCAGTAGTATGAAAGGGGGCGCGACTAGTCGAACCTACGAGCAGTACTTC; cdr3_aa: CASSMKGGATSRTYEQYF
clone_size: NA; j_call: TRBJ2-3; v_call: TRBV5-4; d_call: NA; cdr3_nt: TGTGCCAGCAGCTACGGGACCCCTACGCAGTATTTT; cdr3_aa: CASSYGTPTQYF
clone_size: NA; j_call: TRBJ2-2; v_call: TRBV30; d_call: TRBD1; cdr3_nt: TGTGCCTGGAGAGCGACAGGGAACAGTGGCGGGGAGCTGTTTTTT; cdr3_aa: CAWRATGNSGGELFF
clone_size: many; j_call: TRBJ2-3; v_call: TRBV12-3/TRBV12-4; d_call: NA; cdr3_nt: TGTGCCAGCAGCTTAGCCCTTACCCCCCGCACAGATGCCCAGTATTTT; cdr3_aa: CASSLALTPRTDAQYF
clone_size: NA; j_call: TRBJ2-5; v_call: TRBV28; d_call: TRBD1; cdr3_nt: TGTGCCAGCAGCCGTCGGACAGGGAAAGAGACCCAGTACTTC; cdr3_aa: CASSRRTGKETQYF
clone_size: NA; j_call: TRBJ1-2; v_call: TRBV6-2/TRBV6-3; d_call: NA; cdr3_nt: TGTGCCAGCAGGGATTTCCCTTATGGCTACACCTTC; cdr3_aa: CASRDFPYGYTF
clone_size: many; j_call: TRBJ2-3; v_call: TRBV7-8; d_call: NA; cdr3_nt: TGTGCCAGCAACTCGGTGGGTCGGGTCACAGATACGCAGTATTTT; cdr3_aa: CASNSVGRVTDTQYF
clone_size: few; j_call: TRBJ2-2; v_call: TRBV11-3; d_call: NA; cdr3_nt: TGTGCCAGCAGCTTAGTGAGCGGGCCCACCGGGGAGCTGTTTTTT; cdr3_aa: CASSLVSGPTGELFF
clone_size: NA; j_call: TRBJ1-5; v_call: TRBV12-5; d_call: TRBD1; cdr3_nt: TGTGCTAGTGGTTTGCGAGAGACAGGGGGAAGAAATCAGCCCCAGCATTTT; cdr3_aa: CASGLRETGGRNQPQHF
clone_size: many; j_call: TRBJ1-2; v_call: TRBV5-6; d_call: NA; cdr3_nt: TGTGCCAGCAGTAGACGGGGGAACTATGGCTACACCTTC; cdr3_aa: CASSRRGNYGYTF
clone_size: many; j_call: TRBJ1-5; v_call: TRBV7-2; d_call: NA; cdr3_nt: TGTGCCAGCAGCTTAAGTAGTCGGGGCAATCAGCCCCAGCATTTT; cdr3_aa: CASSLSSRGNQPQHF
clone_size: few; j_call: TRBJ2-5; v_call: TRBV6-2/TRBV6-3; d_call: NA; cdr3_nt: TGTGCCAGCAGTTACGGGGGCCTCCACCAAGAGACCCAGTACTTC; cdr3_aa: CASSYGGLHQETQYF
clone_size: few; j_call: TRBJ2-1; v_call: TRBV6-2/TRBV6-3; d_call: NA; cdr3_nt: TGTGCCAGCAGTTACTCGATTGCGGGGAGCTCCTACAATGAGCAGTTCTTC; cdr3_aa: CASSYSIAGSSYNEQFF
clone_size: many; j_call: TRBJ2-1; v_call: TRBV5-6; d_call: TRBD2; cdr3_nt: TGTGCCAGCAGCTTGGTCGGGGGGAATGAGCAGTTCTTC; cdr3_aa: CASSLVGGNEQFF
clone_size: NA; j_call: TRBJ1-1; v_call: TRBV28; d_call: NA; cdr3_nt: TGTGCCATCATTCATCTGAAAGGGAGTGAAGCTTTCTTT; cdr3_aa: CAIIHLKGSEAFF
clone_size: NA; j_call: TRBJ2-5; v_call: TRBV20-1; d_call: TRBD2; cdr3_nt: TGCAGTGCTAGAGGGACTAGCGGGTTCCCGATGGAGACCCAGTACTTC; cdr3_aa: CSARGTSGFPMETQYF
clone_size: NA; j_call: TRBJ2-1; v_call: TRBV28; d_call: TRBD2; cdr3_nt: TGTGCCAGCATTGCGGGACTAGCGGGAGGGCCGAACTACAATGAGCAGTTCTTC; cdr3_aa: CASIAGLAGGPNYNEQFF
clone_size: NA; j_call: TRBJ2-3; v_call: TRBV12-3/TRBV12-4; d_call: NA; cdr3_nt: TGTGCCAGCACAACCGGGGCAGAGCGCACAGATACGCAGTATTTT; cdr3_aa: CASTTGAERTDTQYF
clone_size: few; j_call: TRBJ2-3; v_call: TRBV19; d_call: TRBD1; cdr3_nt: TGTGCCAGTAGTATAACTCCGGGACAGGGCGTTCTCACAGATACGCAGTATTTT; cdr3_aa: CASSITPGQGVLTDTQYF
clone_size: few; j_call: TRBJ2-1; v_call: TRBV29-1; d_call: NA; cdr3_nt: TGCAGCTTAGAAGGTAGCAGCAATGAGCAGTTCTTC; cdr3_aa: CSLEGSSNEQFF
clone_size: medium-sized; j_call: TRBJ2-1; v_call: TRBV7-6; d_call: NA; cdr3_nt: TGTGCCAGCAGCTCCCGAAGCGATAACGGTAGAACCTACAATGAGCAGTTCTTC; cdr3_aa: CASSSRSDNGRTYNEQFF
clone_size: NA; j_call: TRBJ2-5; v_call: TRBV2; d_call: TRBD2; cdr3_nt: TGTGCCAGCAGTCGACGACTAGCGGGAGGGGGAGAGACCCAGTACTTC; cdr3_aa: CASSRRLAGGGETQYF
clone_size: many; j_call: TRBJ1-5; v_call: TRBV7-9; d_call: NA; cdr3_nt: TGTGCCAGCAGCTTTACCGACGGTAATCAGCCCCAGCATTTT; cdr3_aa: CASSFTDGNQPQHF
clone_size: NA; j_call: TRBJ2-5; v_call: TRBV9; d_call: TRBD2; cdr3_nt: TGTGCCAGCAGCGTAGCGCCTAGCGGGAGGACTACCCAAGAGACCCAGTACTTC; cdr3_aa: CASSVAPSGRTTQETQYF
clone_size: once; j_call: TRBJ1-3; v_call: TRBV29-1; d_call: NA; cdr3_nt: TGCAGCGCCTCAACGGGGGGAGGAGGAAACACCATATATTTT; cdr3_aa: CSASTGGGGNTIYF
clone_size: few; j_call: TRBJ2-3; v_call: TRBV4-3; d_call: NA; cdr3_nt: TGCGCCAGCAGCCAAGGAGGGTTAGCAGCTACAGATACGCAGTATTTT; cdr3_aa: CASSQGGLAATDTQYF
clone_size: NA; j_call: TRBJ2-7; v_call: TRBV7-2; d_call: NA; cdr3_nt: TGTGCCAGCAGCTTCCGGGACGGCCCCTACGAGCAGTACTTC; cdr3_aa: CASSFRDGPYEQYF
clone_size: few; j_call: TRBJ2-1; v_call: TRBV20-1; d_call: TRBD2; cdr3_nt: TGCAGTGCTAGAGAAGGGACTAGCGGGGCCGTGCAGTTCTTC; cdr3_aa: CSAREGTSGAVQFF
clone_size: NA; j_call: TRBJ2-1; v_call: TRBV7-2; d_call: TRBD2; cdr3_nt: TGTGCCAGCAGGCTGGGACTAGCGGTTTACAATGAGCAGTTCTTC; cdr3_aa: CASRLGLAVYNEQFF
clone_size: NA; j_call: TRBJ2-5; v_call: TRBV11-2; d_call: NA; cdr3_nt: TGTGCCAGCAGCTTATGGCTACATGGGGAGACCCAGTACTTC; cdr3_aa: CASSLWLHGETQYF
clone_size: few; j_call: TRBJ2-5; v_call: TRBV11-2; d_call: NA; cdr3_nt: TGTGCCAGCAGCTTAGAATCGGCAGGGGCAAGGACCCAGTACTTC; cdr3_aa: CASSLESAGARTQYF
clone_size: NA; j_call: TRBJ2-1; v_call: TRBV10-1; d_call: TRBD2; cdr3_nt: TGCGCCAGCAGAAGGGGGACTAGCGGGAGGGCCACCTACAATGAGCAGTTCTTC; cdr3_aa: CASRRGTSGRATYNEQFF
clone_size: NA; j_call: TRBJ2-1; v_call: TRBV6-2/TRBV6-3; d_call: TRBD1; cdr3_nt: TGTGCCAGCACCAAGCGGACAGGGGGGCGAGAGCAGTTCTTC; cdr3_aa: CASTKRTGGREQFF